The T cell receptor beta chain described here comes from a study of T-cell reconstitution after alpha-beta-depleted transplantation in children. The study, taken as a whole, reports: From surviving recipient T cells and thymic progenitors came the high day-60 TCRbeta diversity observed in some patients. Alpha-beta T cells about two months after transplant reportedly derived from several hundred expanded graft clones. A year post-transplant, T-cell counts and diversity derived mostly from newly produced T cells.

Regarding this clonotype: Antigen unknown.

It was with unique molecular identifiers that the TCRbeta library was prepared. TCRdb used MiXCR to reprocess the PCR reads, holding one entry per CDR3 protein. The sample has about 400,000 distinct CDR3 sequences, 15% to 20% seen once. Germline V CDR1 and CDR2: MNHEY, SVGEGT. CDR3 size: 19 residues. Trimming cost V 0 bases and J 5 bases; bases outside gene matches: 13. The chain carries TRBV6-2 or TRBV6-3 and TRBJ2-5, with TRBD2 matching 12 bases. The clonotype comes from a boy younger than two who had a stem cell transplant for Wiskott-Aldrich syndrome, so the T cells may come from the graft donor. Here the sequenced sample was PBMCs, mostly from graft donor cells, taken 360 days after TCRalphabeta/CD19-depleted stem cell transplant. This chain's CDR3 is CASSYSPQLAGGPSETQYF. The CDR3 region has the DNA TGTGCCAGCAGTTACTCGCCCCAGCTAGCGGGAGGGCCTTCGGAGACCCAGTACTTC.